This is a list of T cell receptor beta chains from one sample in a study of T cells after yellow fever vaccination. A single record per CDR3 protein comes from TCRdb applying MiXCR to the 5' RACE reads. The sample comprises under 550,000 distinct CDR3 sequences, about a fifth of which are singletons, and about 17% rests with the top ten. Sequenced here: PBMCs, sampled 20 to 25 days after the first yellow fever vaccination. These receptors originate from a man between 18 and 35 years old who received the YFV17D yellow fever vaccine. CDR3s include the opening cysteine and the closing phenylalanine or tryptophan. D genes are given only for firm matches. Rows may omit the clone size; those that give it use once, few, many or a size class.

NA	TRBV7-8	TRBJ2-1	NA	TGTGCCAGCAGCTTAGCCGGGGTAGGGATATACAATGAGCAGTTCTTC	CASSLAGVGIYNEQFF
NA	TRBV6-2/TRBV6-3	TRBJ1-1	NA	TGTGCCAGCAGTTACGGTGGCATTGAAGCTTTCTTT	CASSYGGIEAFF
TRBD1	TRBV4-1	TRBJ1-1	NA	TGCGCCAGCAGCTTCAGGACAGGGGCTCACTCAAGCATTTACACTGAAGCTTTCTTT	CASSFRTGAHSSIYTEAFF
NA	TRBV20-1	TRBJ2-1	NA	TGCAGTGCTCTGCCGCCAGGGTCAGTGTACAATGAGCAGTTCTTC	CSALPPGSVYNEQFF
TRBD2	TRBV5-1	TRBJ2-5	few	TGCGCCAGCAGCCCCCGGCCGGGACTAGCGGAAGAGACCCAGTACTTC	CASSPRPGLAEETQYF
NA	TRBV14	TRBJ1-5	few	TGTGCCAGCAGCCAGTGGGATCAGCCCCAGCATTTT	CASSQWDQPQHF
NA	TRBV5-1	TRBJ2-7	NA	TGCGCCAGCAGCTTGGGGGCAGGGGACCTCTCCTACGAGCAGTACTTC	CASSLGAGDLSYEQYF
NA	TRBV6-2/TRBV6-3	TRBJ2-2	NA	TGTGCCAGCACCCTAAGGAGGGACAGGAACACCGGGGAGCTGTTTTTT	CASTLRRDRNTGELFF
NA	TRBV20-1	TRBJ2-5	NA	TGCAGCGTTACGGGGGTACACGAGACCCAGTACTTC	CSVTGVHETQYF
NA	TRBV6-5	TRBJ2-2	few	TGTGCCAGCAGTTATAACGAGGTGCCGAACACCGGGGAGCTGTTTTTT	CASSYNEVPNTGELFF
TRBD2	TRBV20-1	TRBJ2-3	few	TGCAGTGCCCCAGGGACTACACGCACAGATACGCAGTATTTT	CSAPGTTRTDTQYF
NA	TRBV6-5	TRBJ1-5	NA	TGTGCCAACCGGGACGGCAATCAGCCCCAGCATTTT	CANRDGNQPQHF
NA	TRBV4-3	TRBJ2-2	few	TGCGCCAGCAGCCAACCAACGGCAGGGACCGGGGAGCTGTTTTTT	CASSQPTAGTGELFF
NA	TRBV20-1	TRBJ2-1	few	TGCAGTGCGGCTGGGACCGAGAGCTCCTACAATGAGCAGTTCTTC	CSAAGTESSYNEQFF
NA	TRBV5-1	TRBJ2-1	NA	TGCGCCAGCAGCTTGCGTGATCGCAGCTCCTACAATGAGCAGTTCTTC	CASSLRDRSSYNEQFF
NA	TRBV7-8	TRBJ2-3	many	TGTGCCAGCAGCTTTCCTGGAACAGATACGCAGTATTTT	CASSFPGTDTQYF
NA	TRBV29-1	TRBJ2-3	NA	TGCAGCGTTCGACAGGTTCTCACAGATACGCAGTATTTT	CSVRQVLTDTQYF
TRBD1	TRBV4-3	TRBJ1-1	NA	TGCGCCAGCAGCCAAGATTTGAGACAGGGAGGAACTGAAGCTTTCTTT	CASSQDLRQGGTEAFF
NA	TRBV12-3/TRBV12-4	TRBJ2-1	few	TGTGCCAGCAGTTTAGCGGACACAGGGAATGAGCAGTTCTTC	CASSLADTGNEQFF
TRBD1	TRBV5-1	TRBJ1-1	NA	TGCGCCAGCAGCCCATTGACCGGGACAGGGGGAACTGAAGCTTTCTTT	CASSPLTGTGGTEAFF
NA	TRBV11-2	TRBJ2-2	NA	TGTGCCAGCAGCCTAACCCCACCTGGGAGCGGGGAGCTGTTTTTT	CASSLTPPGSGELFF
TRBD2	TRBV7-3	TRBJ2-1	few	TGTGCCAGCAGCCGTATGGGTGGGCGGGGGGATAACAATGAGCAGTTCTTC	CASSRMGGRGDNNEQFF
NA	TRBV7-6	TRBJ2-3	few	TGTGCCAGCAGCGACTGGACAAATTCAGATACGCAGTATTTT	CASSDWTNSDTQYF
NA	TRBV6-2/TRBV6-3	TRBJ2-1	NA	TGTGCCAGCAGTTACTATGTCGGCAGACTATACAATGAGCAGTTCTTC	CASSYYVGRLYNEQFF
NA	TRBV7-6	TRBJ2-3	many	TGTGCCAGCAGCGCCCAGGTGGCAGATACGCAGTATTTT	CASSAQVADTQYF